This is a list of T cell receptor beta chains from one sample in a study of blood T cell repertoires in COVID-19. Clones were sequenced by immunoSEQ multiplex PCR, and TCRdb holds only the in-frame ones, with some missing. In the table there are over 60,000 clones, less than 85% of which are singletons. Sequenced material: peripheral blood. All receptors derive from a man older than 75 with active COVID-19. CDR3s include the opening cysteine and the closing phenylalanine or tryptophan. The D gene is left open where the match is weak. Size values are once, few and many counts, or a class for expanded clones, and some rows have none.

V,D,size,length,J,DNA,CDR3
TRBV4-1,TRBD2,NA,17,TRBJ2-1,TGCGCCAGCAGCCAAGATATCGGGGGGGCCTCCCAAGGTGAGCAGTTCTTC,CASSQDIGGASQGEQFF
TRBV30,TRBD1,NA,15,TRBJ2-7,TGTGCCTGGAGTACAAGGACAGGGAACCTTTACGAGCAGTACTTC,CAWSTRTGNLYEQYF
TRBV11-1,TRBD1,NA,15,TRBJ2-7,TGTGCCAGCAGCTTAGAACAGGGGAACTCCTACGAGCAGTACTTC,CASSLEQGNSYEQYF
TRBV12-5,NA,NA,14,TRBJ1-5,TGTGCTAGTGAAGGGAGTGGGGGCAATCAGCCCCAGCATTTT,CASEGSGGNQPQHF
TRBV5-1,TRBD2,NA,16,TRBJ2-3,TGCGCCAGCAGCTTGGTGCGGGGACTATTCACAGATACGCAGTATTTT,CASSLVRGLFTDTQYF
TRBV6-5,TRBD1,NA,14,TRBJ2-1,TGTGCCAGCCTCCGGGACAGGTCCTACAATGAGCAGTTCTTC,CASLRDRSYNEQFF
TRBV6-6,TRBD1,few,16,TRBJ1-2,TGTGCCAGCAGGGACACAAACAGGGGGGCTAACTATGGCTACACCTTC,CASRDTNRGANYGYTF
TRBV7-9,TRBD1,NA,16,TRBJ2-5,TGTGCCAGCAGCTTATTTACGACAGGGGGCTGGGAGACCCAGTACTTC,CASSLFTTGGWETQYF
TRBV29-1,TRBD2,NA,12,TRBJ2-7,TGCAGCGTATCTAGCGGGGTCTACGAGCAGTACTTC,CSVSSGVYEQYF
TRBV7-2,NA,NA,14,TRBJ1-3,TGTGCCAGCAGCTTAGCACAAATTGGAAACACCATATATTTT,CASSLAQIGNTIYF
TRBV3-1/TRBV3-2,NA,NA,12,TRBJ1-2,TGTGCCAGCAGCCAAGGGGGCCCCGGCTACACCTTC,CASSQGGPGYTF
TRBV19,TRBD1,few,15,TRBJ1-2,TGTGCCAGTAGTTCAACAGGGGGCGGGGTGCCCTCCGACACCTTC,CASSSTGGGVPSDTF
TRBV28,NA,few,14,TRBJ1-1,TGTGCCAGCAGTTATGAAATCTTGAGGCCCGAAGCTTTCTTT,CASSYEILRPEAFF
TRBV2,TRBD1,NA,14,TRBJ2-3,TGTGCCAGCAGTGAAGCAGGGGGCGCAGATACGCAGTATTTT,CASSEAGGADTQYF
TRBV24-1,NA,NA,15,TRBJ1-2,TGTGCCACCAGCGATGGGGGGACTCCCGTCTTTGGCTACACCTTC,CATSDGGTPVFGYTF
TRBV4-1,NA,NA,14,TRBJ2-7,TGCGCCAGCAGCCAAGTAGCGTTGATCTACGAGCAGTACTTC,CASSQVALIYEQYF
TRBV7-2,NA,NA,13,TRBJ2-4,TGTGCCAGCAGCTTAGACAGGGATGGCATTCAGTACTTC,CASSLDRDGIQYF
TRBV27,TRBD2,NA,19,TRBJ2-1,TGTGCCAGCACCCTATCCCTTCGACTAGCGGGGGGGCCGTACAATGAGCAGTTCTTC,CASTLSLRLAGGPYNEQFF
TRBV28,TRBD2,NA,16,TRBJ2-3,TGTGCCAGCAGTTCCTGGACTAGCCTTAGCACAGATACGCAGTATTTT,CASSSWTSLSTDTQYF
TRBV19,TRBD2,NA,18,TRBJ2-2,TGTGCCAGTAGCTCGGGACTAGCGGGGGGTAGAGTTTCCGGGGAGCTGTTTTTT,CASSSGLAGGRVSGELFF
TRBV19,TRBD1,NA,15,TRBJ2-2,TGTGCCACCCATCCCCGGGGACAGGGACACGGGGAGCTGTTTTTT,CATHPRGQGHGELFF
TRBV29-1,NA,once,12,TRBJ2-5,TGCAGCTCAGCGGGTAGCGGAGAGACCCAGTACTTC,CSSAGSGETQYF
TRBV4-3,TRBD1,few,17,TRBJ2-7,TGCGCCAGCAGCCAACAAATTGGGACAGGGGGGTTTTACGAGCAGTACTTC,CASSQQIGTGGFYEQYF
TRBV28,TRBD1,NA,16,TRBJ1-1,TGTGCCAGCAGTAACTGGTACAGGGGGCTTGGGACTGAAGCTTTCTTT,CASSNWYRGLGTEAFF
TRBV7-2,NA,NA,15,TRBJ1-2,TGTGCCAGCAGCCTCATAAACGGGAGGGATGTAGGCTACACCTTC,CASSLINGRDVGYTF
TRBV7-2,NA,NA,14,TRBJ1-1,TGTGCCAGCAGCTTAACCTACAGGAACACTGAAGCTTTCTTT,CASSLTYRNTEAFF
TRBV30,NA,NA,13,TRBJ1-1,TGTGCCTGGAGTAGGAGGGATGGTGGTTGGGCTTTCTTT,CAWSRRDGGWAFF
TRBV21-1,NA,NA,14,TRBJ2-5,TGTGCCAGCAGCACTCGGGACAGGGGGGAGACCCAGTACTTC,CASSTRDRGETQYF
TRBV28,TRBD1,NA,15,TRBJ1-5,TGTGCCAGCAGGTTAGACAGGGCGGAGAATCAGCCCCAGCATTTT,CASRLDRAENQPQHF
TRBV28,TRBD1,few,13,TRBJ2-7,TGTGCCAGCTTACTGACAGGGAACTACGAGCAGTACTTC,CASLLTGNYEQYF
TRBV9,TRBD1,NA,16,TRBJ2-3,TGTGCCAGCAGCCCCCAGGACAGGGGGCTGGGAGATACGCAGTATTTT,CASSPQDRGLGDTQYF
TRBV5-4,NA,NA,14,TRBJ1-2,TGTGCCAGCAGCTTGTCCAGGGATCACTATGGCTACACCTTC,CASSLSRDHYGYTF
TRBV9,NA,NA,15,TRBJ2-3,TGTGCCAGCAGCGTAGAGGGGGTTAGCACAGATACGCAGTATTTT,CASSVEGVSTDTQYF
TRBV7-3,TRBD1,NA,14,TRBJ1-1,TGTGCCAGCAGCGCCTCAGGGGGCAGGGCTGAAGCTTTCTTT,CASSASGGRAEAFF
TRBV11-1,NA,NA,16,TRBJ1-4,TGTGCCAGCAGCCGCGGTGGCGTCTTCCAACGTGAAAAACTGTTTTTT,CASSRGGVFQREKLFF
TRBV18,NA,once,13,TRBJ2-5,TGTGCCAGCTCACCTATAAAACAAGAGACCCAGTACTTC,CASSPIKQETQYF
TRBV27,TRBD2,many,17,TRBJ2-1,TGTGCCAGCAGTTTGGTCAGCGGGAGCGGGTCCTACAATGAGCAGTTCTTC,CASSLVSGSGSYNEQFF
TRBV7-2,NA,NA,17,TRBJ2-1,TGTGCCAGCAGCTTTCAACCAGCGGGTTCTGTCGCCGATGAGCAGTTCTTC,CASSFQPAGSVADEQFF